Below, 28 T cell receptor beta chains from the same sample are listed, as sequenced in a study of blood T cell repertoires in COVID-19. Some clones are missing from TCRdb's copy, which holds only in-frame ones; the method was immunoSEQ multiplex PCR. The sample carries about 250,000 clones, 65% to 85% recorded once. Specimen: peripheral blood. The receptors stem from a woman older than 75 with acute or convalescent COVID-19.

The chain joins TRBV27 to TRBJ2-7; 10 nucleotides align to TRBD2. CDR1 and CDR2 from the germline V gene are MNHEY and SMNVEV (reference sequence). The CDR3 loop spans 17 amino acids. V shed 2 bases, J shed 2 bases, and the junction held 9 bases outside the gene matches. DNA of the CDR3: TGTGCCAGCAGTTTAACCCGCCTAGCGGGAGTGACCTACGAGCAGTACTTC. Its translation: CASSLTRLAGVTYEQYF.

This chain links TRBV28 with TRBJ1-5; no reliable D call. The V and J ends lost 8 bases and 6 bases respectively, with 17 bases between them. Germline values: CDR1 MDHEN, CDR2 SYDVKM. The CDR3 is 14 amino acids. CDR3: CASLDASRRQPQHF. DNA for the CDR3: TGTGCCAGCCTCGATGCGTCTCGTCGTCAGCCCCAGCATTTT.

The chain's CDR3 is CASSIASPSGTWTYEQYF. As DNA, the CDR3 is TGTGCCAGTAGTATAGCTAGCCCTAGCGGGACCTGGACCTACGAGCAGTACTTC. V is TRBV19 and J is TRBJ2-7, with 9 bases aligning to TRBD2. Germline V gene data show CDR1 as LNHDA and CDR2 as SQIVND (reference sequence). CDR3 size: 18 residues. V was clipped by 1 base and J by 2 bases; unmatched bases: 12.

J is TRBJ1-5 and V is TRBV5-8; perhaps TRBD1 as D (5 bases). Germline CDR1 SGHTS, CDR2 YDEGEE. The CDR3 consists of 15 residues. V gave up 2 bases and J gave up 2 bases, with 11 bases separating them. CDR3 nucleotides: TGTGCCAGCAGCTTTGCGGGGGACGGCAATCAGCCCCAGCATTTT. As protein: CASSFAGDGNQPQHF.

The V call is TRBV6-5, the J call TRBJ2-2, with TRBD1 matching 9 bases. Per the germline V gene, CDR1 is MNHEY and CDR2 is SVGAGI. The V segment lost 7 bases and the J segment 5 bases; nucleotides outside the gene matches: 8. This CDR3 has 15 amino acids. CDR3 sequence reads: CASKPGTGWTGELFF. CDR3 nucleotide sequence: TGTGCCAGCAAGCCCGGGACAGGGTGGACCGGGGAGCTGTTTTTT.

This clone was seen only once. The gene calls are TRBV18 and TRBJ2-1; 14 bases are a match to TRBD2. The CDR3 length is 15 residues. Germline V CDR1 and CDR2: KGHSH, LQKENI. Trimming cost V 4 bases and J 5 bases; bases outside gene matches: 1. The CDR3: CASSQGLAGDNEQFF. DNA for the CDR3: TGTGCCAGCTCACAGGGACTAGCGGGAGACAATGAGCAGTTCTTC.

This clone was detected only once. The chain links TRBV6-6 to TRBJ2-5; 11 bases agree with TRBD2. With V trimmed by 4 bases and J by 2 bases, 6 bases remained unmatched. The length of the CDR3 is 16 residues. Germline-derived CDR1 and CDR2 are MNHNY and SVGAGI (reference sequence). Written as DNA, the CDR3 is TGTGCCAGCAGTTCGCCGACTAGCGGGGCGCAAGAGACCCAGTACTTC. This encodes CASSSPTSGAQETQYF.

This clone has a single count. This rearrangement joins TRBV3-1 (or the pseudogene TRBV3-2) to TRBJ1-3; tentatively, D is TRBD1 (5 bases). Germline loops: CDR1 LGHDT, CDR2 YNNKEL (reference sequence). V lost 4 bases and J lost 4, with 8 bases in between. The CDR3 extends over 13 amino acids. CDR3 sequence: CASSPGGGNTIYF. Here the CDR3 DNA reads TGTGCCAGCAGCCCCGGGGGAGGAAACACCATATATTTT.

In its sample, this clone was seen a few times. This chain joins TRBV21-1 and TRBJ1-6; TRBD1 is taken as the D call from the table, unchecked against the DNA. TRBV21-1 is noted as a pseudogene. The CDR3 runs to 15 residues. Here the CDR3 DNA reads TGTGCCAGCAGCGGGGGGACAGGGGGTAATTCACCCCTCCACTTT. Its protein is CASSGGTGGNSPLHF.

The chain couples TRBV9 to TRBJ2-1, with 10 positions matching TRBD2. This CDR3 is built from 15 residues. The V segment lost 1 base and the J segment 5 bases; nucleotides outside the gene matches: 3. Germline V CDR1 and CDR2: SGDLS, YYNGEE. For the CDR3, the DNA is TGTGCCAGCAGCGTAACTAGCGGGATCCACAATGAGCAGTTCTTC. This codes for CASSVTSGIHNEQFF. Supplemented by reference TRBV9 and TRBJ2-1, the full variable domain reads DSGVTQTPKHLITATGQRVTLRCSPRSGDLSVYWYQQSLDQGLQFLIQYYNGEERAKGNILERFSAQQFPDLHSELNLSSLELGDSALYFCASSVTSGIHNEQFFGPGTRLTVL.

This chain's CDR3 is CASSSLDIINSPLHF. The CDR3 DNA sequence: TGTGCCAGCAGTTCTCTGGACATAATTAATTCACCCCTCCACTTT. This rearrangement joins TRBV27 to TRBJ1-6, with D perhaps matching TRBD1 (5 bases). The germline V gene encodes CDR1 MNHEY and CDR2 SMNVEV (reference sequence). The CDR3 loop spans 15 amino acids. V lost 4 bases to trimming and J lost 6 bases, with 13 bases between them.

This clone came up a few times. The chain carries TRBV18 and TRBJ2-1; 7 positions match TRBD2. Looked up from germline, CDR1 is KGHSH and CDR2 is LQKENI. This CDR3 comprises 11 residues. Losses at the gene ends were 3 bases for V and 10 bases for J; bases not matched to a gene: 0. The CDR3 region has the DNA TGTGCCAGCTCACCGGGACTAGAGCAGTTCTTC. Encoded protein: CASSPGLEQFF.

CDR3 in DNA: TGCGCCAGCAGCTTGGGGACTAGCGGCCAAGAGACCCAGTACTTC. Translated: CASSLGTSGQETQYF. The V call is TRBV5-1, the J call TRBJ2-5; TRBD2 agrees at 10 bases. The V gene's germline CDR1 is SGHRS and CDR2 YFSETQ. J gave up 1 base and V 0 bases, and 0 bases lay outside the gene matches. This CDR3 has 15 amino acids.

This chain connects TRBV6-1 to TRBJ1-1; D is unclear. V shed 2 bases and J shed 0 bases, with 4 bases lying between them. CDR3 length equals 13 residues. Germline CDR1 and CDR2: MNHNS and SASEGT. CDR3 protein: CASSEQVNTEAFF. The CDR3 DNA sequence: TGTGCCAGCAGTGAACAGGTGAACACTGAAGCTTTCTTT.

J is TRBJ2-1 and V is TRBV10-3; D unclear. V dropped 3 bases and J dropped 5 bases, with 8 bases sitting between them. Germline CDR1 and CDR2: ENHRY and SYGVKD. The CDR3 length is 13 residues. CDR3 sequence reads: CAISDRGDNEQFF. CDR3 DNA sequence: TGTGCCATCAGTGATAGAGGTGACAATGAGCAGTTCTTC.

This clone was detected only a few times. The rearrangement links TRBV18 to TRBJ2-5; perhaps TRBD2 as D (6 bases). The CDR3 contains 15 residues. The V gene's germline CDR1 is KGHSH and CDR2 LQKENI. Trimming took 3 bases from V and 3 from J, leaving 14 bases between them. CDR3 DNA sequence: TGTGCCAGCTCACCGGGTCTGGGGGAGGAAGAGACCCAGTACTTC. It is translated as CASSPGLGEEETQYF.

J is TRBJ1-6 and V is TRBV9; D call uncertain. The ends were cut back, 0 bases at V and 10 bases at J, with 11 bases in the middle. Germline CDR1 is SGDLS and CDR2 is YYNGEE. CDR3 length equals 14 residues. The CDR3 is CASSVEPGFSPLHF. CDR3 nucleotides: TGTGCCAGCAGCGTAGAGCCGGGTTTCTCACCCCTCCACTTT.

V gene TRBV7-2 combines with J gene TRBJ2-1; 16 nucleotides line up with TRBD2. The CDR3 contains 17 residues. Trimming at V came to 4 bases and at J to 2 bases, leaving 2 bases not matched to a gene. The V gene's germline CDR1 is SGHTA and CDR2 FQGNSA. The CDR3 is CASSWGLAGGPYNEQFF. The DNA of the CDR3 is TGTGCCAGCAGCTGGGGACTAGCGGGGGGGCCCTACAATGAGCAGTTCTTC.

This chain joins TRBV3-1 (or the pseudogene TRBV3-2) and TRBJ2-2; D not resolved. Germline V gives CDR1 LGHDT, CDR2 YNNKEL (reference sequence). The CDR3 runs 13 residues. The V gene lost 4 bases and the J gene lost 4 bases, with 7 bases spanning the gap. CDR3 sequence (DNA): TGTGCCAGCAGCCCCTTCCTCACCGGGGAGCTGTTTTTT. It codes for CASSPFLTGELFF.

The CDR3 loop is CASSVAAHTGELFF. The CDR3 bases are TGTGCCAGCAGCGTAGCAGCGCACACCGGGGAGCTGTTTTTT. The chain couples TRBV9 to TRBJ2-2, with D uncertain. The CDR3 length is 14 residues. V lost 0 bases, J lost 3 bases, and 6 bases lay in between. The germline gives CDR1 SGDLS, CDR2 YYNGEE.

This sequence joins TRBV19 and TRBJ2-1; TRBD2 is a possible D gene (6 bases). The germline V and J ends were trimmed by 3 bases and 7 bases, with 16 bases remaining between them. This CDR3 spans 15 amino acids. Germline CDR1 LNHDA, CDR2 SQIVND (reference sequence). DNA for the CDR3: TGTGCCAGTAGTATGGCGGGGCATTCTGGGAATGAGCAGTTCTTC. Translation gives CASSMAGHSGNEQFF.

This clone has more than one count but fewer than ten. The chain has TRBV29-1 and TRBJ1-1, with 8 positions matching TRBD1. The V and J ends lost 7 bases and 3 bases, in that order; junction bases with no gene match: 10. The CDR3 runs 14 residues. Looked up from germline, CDR1 is SQVTM and CDR2 is ANQGSEA. The DNA for the CDR3 is TGCAGCGCCGACAGGGGACATTGGGACACTGAAGCTTTCTTT. It codes for CSADRGHWDTEAFF.

V and J are TRBV2 and TRBJ1-4; D is possibly TRBD1 (6 bases). Trimming removed 6 bases from V and 8 bases from J, with 10 bases in between. CDR3 length: 12 residues. Per the germline V gene, CDR1 is SNHLY and CDR2 is FYNNEI. CDR3 amino acids: CASSRDTEKLFF. The CDR3 nucleotides are TGTGCCAGCAGCCGGGACACCGAAAAACTGTTTTTT.

This clone was counted once. CDR3 amino acids: CASSLTLAGDTQYF. CDR3 bases: TGTGCCAGCAGCTTAACCCTAGCGGGGGATACGCAGTATTTT. The chain is built from TRBV7-9 and TRBJ2-3, with TRBD2 identical over 9 bases. CDR3 length equals 14 residues. Losses at the gene ends were 2 bases for V and 6 bases for J; bases not matched to a gene: 3. Germline lookup yields CDR1 SEHNR and CDR2 FQNEAQ (reference sequence).

This chain links TRBV5-4 with TRBJ2-6; 9 bases agree with TRBD1. J gave up 0 bases and V 3 bases, and 7 bases lay outside the gene matches. There are 18 residues in the CDR3. Germline CDR1 and CDR2: SGHNT and YYREEE (reference sequence). The DNA of the CDR3 is TGTGCCAGCAGCTGGGGACAGGGTTTGAGCTCTGGGGCCAACGTCCTGACTTTC. It encodes CASSWGQGLSSGANVLTF.

The chain carries TRBV9 and TRBJ1-3, with a weak D call TRBD1 (5 bases). Germline V lookup: CDR1 SGDLS, CDR2 YYNGEE. The length of the CDR3 is 15 residues. Trimming removed 4 bases at V and 4 bases at J, with 15 bases between. CDR3 amino acids: CASSPRTQGGNTIYF. The CDR3 coding sequence is TGTGCCAGCAGCCCTCGGACCCAGGGAGGAAACACCATATATTTT.

The chain couples TRBV7-8 to TRBJ1-1, with D tentatively TRBD1 (6 bases). From germline, CDR1 is SGHVS and CDR2 FQNEAQ. Deletions cut 7 bases from V and 3 bases from J, with 21 bases between. The CDR3 length is 16 residues. The CDR3 loop is CASTRGGASSHTEAFF. The CDR3 DNA reads TGTGCCAGCACAAGGGGGGGGGCATCTTCGCACACTGAAGCTTTCTTT.

The chain combines TRBV19 with TRBJ2-2; weak D call: TRBD1 (6 bases). V lost 7 bases and J lost 0, with 12 bases in between. The germline V gene has CDR1 LNHDA and CDR2 SQIVND (reference sequence). The CDR3 covers 15 residues. The CDR3 spells CASTKTGSNTGELFF. The CDR3 DNA sequence: TGTGCCAGTACCAAGACAGGTTCGAACACCGGGGAGCTGTTTTTT.